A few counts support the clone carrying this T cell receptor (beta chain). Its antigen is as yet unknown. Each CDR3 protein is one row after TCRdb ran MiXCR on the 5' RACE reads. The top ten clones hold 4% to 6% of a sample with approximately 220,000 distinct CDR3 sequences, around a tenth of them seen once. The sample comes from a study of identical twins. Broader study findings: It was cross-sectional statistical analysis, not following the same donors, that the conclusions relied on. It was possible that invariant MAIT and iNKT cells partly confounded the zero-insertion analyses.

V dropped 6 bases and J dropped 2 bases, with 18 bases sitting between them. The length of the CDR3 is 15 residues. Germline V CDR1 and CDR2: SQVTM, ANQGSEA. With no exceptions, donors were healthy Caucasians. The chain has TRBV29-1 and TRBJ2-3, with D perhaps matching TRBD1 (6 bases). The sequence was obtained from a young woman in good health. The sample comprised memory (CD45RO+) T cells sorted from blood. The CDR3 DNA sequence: TGCAGCGTCGAAAAACGGACAGCAAACACAGATACGCAGTATTTT. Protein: CSVEKRTANTDTQYF.